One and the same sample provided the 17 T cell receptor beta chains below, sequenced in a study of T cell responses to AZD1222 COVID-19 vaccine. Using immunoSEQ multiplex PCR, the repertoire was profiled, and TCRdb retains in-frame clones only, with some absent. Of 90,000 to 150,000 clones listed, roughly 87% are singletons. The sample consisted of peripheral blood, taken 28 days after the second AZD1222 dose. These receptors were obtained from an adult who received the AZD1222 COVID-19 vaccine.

The CDR3 region is CASSFGTSGYNEQFF. In DNA, the CDR3 is TGTGCCAGCAGTTTTGGGACTAGCGGGTACAATGAGCAGTTCTTC. The chain carries TRBV27 and TRBJ2-1, with 12 bases matching TRBD2. This CDR3 has 15 amino acids. The germline V gene encodes CDR1 MNHEY and CDR2 SMNVEV (reference sequence). V lost 3 bases and J lost 4; bases outside the gene matches: 1.

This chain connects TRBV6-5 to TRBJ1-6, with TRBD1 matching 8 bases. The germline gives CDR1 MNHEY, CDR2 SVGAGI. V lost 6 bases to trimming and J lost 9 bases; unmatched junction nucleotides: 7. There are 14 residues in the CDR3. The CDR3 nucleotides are TGTGCCAGCAGCAAGGGACAGGTGGCTTCACCCCTCCACTTT. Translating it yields CASSKGQVASPLHF.

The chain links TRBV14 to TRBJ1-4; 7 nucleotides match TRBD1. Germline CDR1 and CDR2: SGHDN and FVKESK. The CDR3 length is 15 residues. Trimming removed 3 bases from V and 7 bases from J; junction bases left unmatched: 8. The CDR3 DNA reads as TGTGCCAGCAGCCACCTCGGGACAGTCGGTGAAAAACTGTTTTTT. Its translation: CASSHLGTVGEKLFF.

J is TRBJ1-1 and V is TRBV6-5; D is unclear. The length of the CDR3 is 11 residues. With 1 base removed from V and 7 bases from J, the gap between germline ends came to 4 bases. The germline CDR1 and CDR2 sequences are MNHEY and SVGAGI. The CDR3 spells CASSYLGEAFF. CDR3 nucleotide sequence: TGTGCCAGCAGTTACTTGGGTGAAGCTTTCTTT.

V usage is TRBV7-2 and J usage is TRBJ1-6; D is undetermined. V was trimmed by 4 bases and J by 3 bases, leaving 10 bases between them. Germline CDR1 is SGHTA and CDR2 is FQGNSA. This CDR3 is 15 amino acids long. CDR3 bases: TGTGCCAGCAGCTCCCTTGTAGGCTATAATTCACCCCTCCACTTT. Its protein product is CASSSLVGYNSPLHF.

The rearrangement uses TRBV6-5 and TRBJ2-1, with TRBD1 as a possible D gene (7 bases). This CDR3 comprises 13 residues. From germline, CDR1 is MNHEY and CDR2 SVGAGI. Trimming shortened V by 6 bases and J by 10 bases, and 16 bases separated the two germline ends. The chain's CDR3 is CASRPVGGQEQFF. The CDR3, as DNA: TGTGCCAGCAGGCCGGTCGGGGGACAGGAGCAGTTCTTC.

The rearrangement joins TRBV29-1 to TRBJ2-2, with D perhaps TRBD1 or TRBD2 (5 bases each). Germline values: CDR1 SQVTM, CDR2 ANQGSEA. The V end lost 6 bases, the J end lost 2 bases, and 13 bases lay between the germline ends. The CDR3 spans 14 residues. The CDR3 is CSVKGTYNTGELFF. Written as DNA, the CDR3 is TGCAGCGTCAAGGGGACCTATAACACCGGGGAGCTGTTTTTT.

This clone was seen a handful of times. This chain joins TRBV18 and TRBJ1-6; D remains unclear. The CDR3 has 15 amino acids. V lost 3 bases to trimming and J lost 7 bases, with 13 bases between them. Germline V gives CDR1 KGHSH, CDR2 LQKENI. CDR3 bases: TGTGCCAGCTCACCTGGTCTGGCCTCCAATTCACCCCTCCACTTT. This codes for CASSPGLASNSPLHF.

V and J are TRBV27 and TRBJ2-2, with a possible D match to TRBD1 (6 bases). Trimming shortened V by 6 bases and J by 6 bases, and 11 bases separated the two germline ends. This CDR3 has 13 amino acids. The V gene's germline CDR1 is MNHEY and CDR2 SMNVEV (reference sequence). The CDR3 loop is CASRQTGPGELFF. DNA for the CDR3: TGTGCCAGCAGACAAACAGGGCCCGGGGAGCTGTTTTTT.

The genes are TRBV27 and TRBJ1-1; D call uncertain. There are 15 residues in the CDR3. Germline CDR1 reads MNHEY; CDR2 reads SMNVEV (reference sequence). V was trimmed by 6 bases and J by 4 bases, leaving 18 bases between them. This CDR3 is CASRASRVTGTEAFF. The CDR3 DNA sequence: TGTGCCAGCAGGGCCTCGAGGGTCACTGGCACTGAAGCTTTCTTT.

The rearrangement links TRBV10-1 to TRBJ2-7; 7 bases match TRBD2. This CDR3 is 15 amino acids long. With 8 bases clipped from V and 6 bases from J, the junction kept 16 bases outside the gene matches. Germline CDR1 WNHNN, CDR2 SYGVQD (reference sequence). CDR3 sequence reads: CASGLTAAGRAEQYF. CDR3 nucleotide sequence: TGCGCCAGCGGGTTGACGGCAGCGGGGAGGGCCGAGCAGTACTTC.

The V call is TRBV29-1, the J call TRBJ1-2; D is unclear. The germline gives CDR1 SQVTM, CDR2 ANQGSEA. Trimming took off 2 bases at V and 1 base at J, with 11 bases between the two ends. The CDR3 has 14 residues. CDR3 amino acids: CSVESGILNYGYTF. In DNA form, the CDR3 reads TGCAGCGTTGAATCGGGGATCCTTAACTATGGCTACACCTTC. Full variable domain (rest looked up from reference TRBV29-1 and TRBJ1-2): SAVISQKPSRDICQRGTSLTIQCQVDSQVTMMFWYRQQPGQSLTLIATANQGSEATYESGFVIDKFPISRPNLTFSTLTVSNMSPEDSSIYLCSVESGILNYGYTFGSGTRLTVV.

CDR3 in amino acids: CASSMGFGQPQHF. The DNA for the CDR3 is TGTGCCAGTAGTATGGGTTTCGGTCAGCCCCAGCATTTT. The J gene is TRBJ1-5, the V gene TRBV19; D gene ambiguous. The CDR3 has 13 residues. The V end was cut by 3 bases, the J end by 6 bases, with 9 bases between. Per germline, CDR1 LNHDA and CDR2 SQIVND (reference sequence).

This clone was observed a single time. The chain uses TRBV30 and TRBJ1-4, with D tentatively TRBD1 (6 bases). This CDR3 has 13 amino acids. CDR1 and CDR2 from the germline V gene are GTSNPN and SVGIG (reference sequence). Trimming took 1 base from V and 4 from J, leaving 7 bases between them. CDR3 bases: TGTGCCTGGAGTGAGGGACATAATGAAAAACTGTTTTTT. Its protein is CAWSEGHNEKLFF.

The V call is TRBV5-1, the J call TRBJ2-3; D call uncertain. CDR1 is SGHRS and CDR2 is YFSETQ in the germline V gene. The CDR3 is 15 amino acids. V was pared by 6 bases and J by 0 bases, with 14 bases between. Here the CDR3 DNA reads TGCGCCAGCACTCCATCTACTTCTAGCACAGATACGCAGTATTTT. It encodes CASTPSTSSTDTQYF.

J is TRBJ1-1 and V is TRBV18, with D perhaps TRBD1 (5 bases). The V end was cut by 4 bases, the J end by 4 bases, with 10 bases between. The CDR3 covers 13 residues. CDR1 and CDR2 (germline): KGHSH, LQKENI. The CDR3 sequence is CASSREGSTEAFF. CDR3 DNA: TGTGCCAGCTCACGGGAGGGGAGCACTGAAGCTTTCTTT.

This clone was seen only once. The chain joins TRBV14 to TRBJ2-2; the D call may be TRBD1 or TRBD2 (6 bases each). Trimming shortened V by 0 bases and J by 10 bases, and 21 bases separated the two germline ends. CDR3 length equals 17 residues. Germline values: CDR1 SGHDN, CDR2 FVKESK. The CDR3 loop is CASSQDRDSGDSAELFF. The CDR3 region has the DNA TGTGCCAGCAGCCAAGATCGGGACTCAGGGGACTCGGCGGAGCTGTTTTTT.